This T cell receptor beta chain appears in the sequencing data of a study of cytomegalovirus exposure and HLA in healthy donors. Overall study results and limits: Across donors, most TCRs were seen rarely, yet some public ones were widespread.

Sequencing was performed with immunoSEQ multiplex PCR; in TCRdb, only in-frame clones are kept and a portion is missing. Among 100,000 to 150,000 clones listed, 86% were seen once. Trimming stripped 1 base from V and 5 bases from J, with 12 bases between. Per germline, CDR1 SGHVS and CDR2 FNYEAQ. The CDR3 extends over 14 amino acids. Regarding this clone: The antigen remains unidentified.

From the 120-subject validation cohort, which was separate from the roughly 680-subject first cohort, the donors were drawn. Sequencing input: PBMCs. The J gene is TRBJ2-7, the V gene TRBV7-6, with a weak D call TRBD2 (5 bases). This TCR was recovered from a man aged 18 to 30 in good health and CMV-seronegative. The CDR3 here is CASSLVSGGNEQYF. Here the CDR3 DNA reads TGTGCCAGCAGCTTAGTGAGCGGCGGTAACGAGCAGTACTTC.